This T cell receptor (beta chain) was documented in a study of regulatory T cells in long-lasting Graves disease. CDR1 is SGHKS, CDR2 YYEKEE, per germline (reference sequence). The CDR3 loop spans 16 amino acids. V lost 1 base, J lost 0 bases, and 12 bases lay in between. This clonotype was detected only a few times. iRepertoire HTBI primers and Arm-PCR of CDR3 regions built TCR beta libraries. A single record per CDR3 protein comes from TCRdb applying MiXCR to the multiplex PCR reads. In the table there are approximately 400,000 distinct CDR3 sequences, 14% to 15% of which are singletons. The time point was: newly diagnosed GD, antithyroid drugs for less than 3 months. Scientists built the TCR library using RNA that was extracted from PBMCs. This sample was shared with a second study, whose subject was T cells in Graves' hyperthyroidism and ophthalmopathy. As that report states: Carried out on the TCR CDR3, a first-round RT-PCR used the HTBI primer set.

The TCR originated in a woman aged 30 to 39 with Graves disease. The gene calls are TRBV5-5 and TRBJ2-3; possibly TRBD1 for D (5 bases). Material: peripheral blood mononuclear cells (PBMCs), obtained at new diagnosis, from a patient treated with antithyroid drugs. The CDR3 coding sequence is TGTGCCAGCAGCTTGACGGGCAGGGCTAGCACAGATACGCAGTATTTT. This translates into CASSLTGRASTDTQYF.